Presented here are 3 T cell receptor beta chains from one specimen sequenced in a study of long-term antiretroviral therapy in people with HIV. The libraries were made with immunoSEQ v3.0 at survey level. Libraries were prepared by immunoSEQ multiplex PCR; TCRdb keeps only in-frame clonotypes and omits some of them. The sample gives roughly 18,000 clones, 91% of which show up once; 9.6% is in the top ten. The input for sequencing was unsorted PBMCs, taken 3 years after starting antiretroviral therapy. Source of these receptors: a man aged 45-60 years with HIV.

The V gene is TRBV2, the J gene TRBJ1-3; D is ambiguous. Trimming left V 0 bases short and J 2 bases short, with 5 bases between. The CDR3 has 14 residues. The germline V gene encodes CDR1 SNHLY and CDR2 FYNNEI. The CDR3 DNA reads TGTGCCAGCAGTGAAGCCGGGACTGGAAACACCATATATTTT. This translates into CASSEAGTGNTIYF.

The rearrangement links TRBV19 to TRBJ1-5; D unclear. Germline lookup yields CDR1 LNHDA and CDR2 SQIVND (reference sequence). The CDR3 extends over 15 amino acids. V was clipped by 3 bases and J by 3 bases, with 12 bases between them. CDR3 nucleotide sequence: TGTGCCAGTAGTATTTCGGGAGCCGACAATCAGCCCCAGCATTTT. It yields the protein CASSISGADNQPQHF.

The count of this clone is one. The rearrangement links TRBV5-1 to TRBJ2-7, with D perhaps TRBD2 (6 bases). Germline V gene sequence: CDR1 SGHRS, CDR2 YFSETQ. V was clipped by 2 bases and J by 3 bases, with 12 bases between them. The CDR3 has 14 amino acids. The CDR3, as DNA: TGCGCCAGCAGCTTCGGGGGAGACGACTACGAGCAGTACTTC. This codes for CASSFGGDDYEQYF.